This T cell receptor (beta chain) was sequenced for a study of glioma-infiltrating T cells after dendritic cell vaccination. Profiled with immunoSEQ multiplex PCR; TCRdb holds only in-frame clones, not every one. This sample yields about 92,000 clones, of which around 86% are seen a single time; 15% to 18% belongs to the top ten. The CDR3 consists of 16 residues. Germline CDR1 is SGHRS and CDR2 is YFSETQ. V was clipped by 4 bases and J by 3 bases; unmatched bases: 8. The receptor comes from a human donor with glioblastoma. The chain carries TRBV5-1 and TRBJ2-5; TRBD2 matches at 11 bases. Sequences were derived from blood, sampled before dendritic cell vaccination. For the CDR3, the DNA is TGCGCCAGCAGCGCCGGGACTAGCGGACGTAAAGAGACCCAGTACTTC. Its translation is CASSAGTSGRKETQYF.